The T cell receptor (beta chain) described here comes from a study of OX40 agonist ivuxolimab in advanced cancers. Study-level background: A history of anti-PD-1, anti-PD-L1 or anti-CTLA-4 therapy was acceptable, and more than 30% had some.

General study findings and limits: At doses 0.1 to 3.0 mg/kg, CD4+ and CD8+ clones expanded.

This CDR3 comprises 12 residues. Germline V gene data show CDR1 as KGHSH and CDR2 as LQKENI. The protocol was immunoSEQ multiplex PCR, while the TCRdb copy is restricted to in-frame clones and leaves out a portion. Of about 3,000 clones listed, approximately 84% were seen once; the top ten hold 15% to 20%. Blood specimens came from baseline, cycle 4 day 1, and cycle 7 day 1. About this clone: Its antigen remains unidentified. At one of its ends the junction is not consistent with the germline gene, which may arise from a read error.

This chain links TRBV18 with TRBJ2-3; TRBD1 matches 9 bases. This TCR was recovered from an adult with an advanced solid tumor such as melanoma, head and neck, liver or kidney cancer. This specimen was CD4+ or CD8+ T cells sorted from blood, taken in a trial of the OX40 agonist ivuxolimab. DNA for the CDR3: TGTGCCAGCTCACCCTCCTCGACAGGGGGTCTCTTT. Translation gives CASSPSSTGGLF.